The 28 T cell receptor beta chains listed next were all sequenced from one sample in a study of cytomegalovirus exposure and HLA in healthy donors. The primer mix had 60 Vbeta and 13 Jbeta primers. Generated by immunoSEQ multiplex PCR, the TCRdb table keeps only in-frame clones and is missing some. The repertoire holds 70,000 to 100,000 clones, approximately 64% seen once, with roughly 21% in the top ten. Specimen: PBMCs. All receptors derive from a woman aged 50 to 60 in good health and CMV-seropositive.

This chain links TRBV9 with TRBJ2-1; a possible D gene is TRBD1 (6 bases). The CDR3 sequence is 13 residues long. CDR1 and CDR2 from the germline V gene are SGDLS and YYNGEE. With 0 bases removed from V and 10 bases from J, the gap between germline ends came to 11 bases. The CDR3 loop reads CASSVELRGEQFF. The CDR3 nucleotides are TGTGCCAGCAGCGTAGAATTGAGGGGGGAGCAGTTCTTC.

This clone was picked up a small number of times. The chain employs TRBV30 and TRBJ2-1, with a weak D call TRBD2 (5 bases). V was clipped by 1 base and J by 1 base, with 8 bases between them. The CDR3 runs 14 residues. CDR1 is GTSNPN, CDR2 SVGIG, per germline (reference sequence). DNA for the CDR3: TGTGCCTGGAGTGGGACGGGATCCTACAATGAGCAGTTCTTC. Protein sequence: CAWSGTGSYNEQFF.

The chain links TRBV13 to TRBJ2-1, with D perhaps TRBD1 (6 bases). Germline V CDR1 and CDR2: PRHDT, FYEKMQ (reference sequence). CDR3 size: 15 residues. V was shortened by 1 base and J by 2 bases, with 9 bases between the two germline ends. The CDR3: CASSLVRGAYNEQFF. The CDR3 DNA sequence: TGTGCCAGCAGCTTAGTCAGGGGTGCCTACAATGAGCAGTTCTTC.

J is TRBJ2-5 and V is TRBV19, with a possible D match to TRBD2 (6 bases). The CDR3 length is 13 residues. CDR1 and CDR2 from the germline V gene are LNHDA and SQIVND (reference sequence). Trimming left V 1 base short and J 5 bases short, with 8 bases between. CDR3 DNA: TGTGCCAGTAGTATAGCAGGGAGGGAGACCCAGTACTTC. Its protein is CASSIAGRETQYF.

The rearrangement uses TRBV18 and TRBJ2-5; maybe TRBD2 (6 bases). With 2 bases removed from V and 0 bases from J, the gap between germline ends came to 16 bases. The germline V gene has CDR1 KGHSH and CDR2 LQKENI. This CDR3 comprises 17 residues. DNA of the CDR3: TGTGCCAGCTCACCATATACCGGGGGAGAGTACCAAGAGACCCAGTACTTC. It yields the protein CASSPYTGGEYQETQYF.

A few counts support this clone. The J gene is TRBJ1-2, the V gene TRBV18, with D unresolved. Germline lookup yields CDR1 KGHSH and CDR2 LQKENI. CDR3 length equals 13 residues. Trimming took 6 bases from V and 3 from J, leaving 11 bases between them. Here the CDR3 reads CASSPRADYGYTF. The CDR3 bases are TGTGCCAGCTCCCCGCGGGCAGACTATGGCTACACCTTC.

This chain links TRBV27 with TRBJ1-2, with a tentative D call TRBD1 (6 bases). CDR1 is MNHEY and CDR2 is SMNVEV in the germline V gene (reference sequence). The CDR3 contains 15 residues. Trimming left V 3 bases short and J 0 bases short, with 11 bases between. CDR3: CASSLAGAPNYGYTF. CDR3 coding DNA: TGTGCCAGCAGTTTGGCGGGGGCCCCTAACTATGGCTACACCTTC.

V and J are TRBV28 and TRBJ2-5; TRBD2 agrees at 9 bases. J was trimmed by 2 bases and V by 5 bases; bases with no gene match: 9. This CDR3 spans 16 amino acids. Per germline, CDR1 MDHEN and CDR2 SYDVKM. The CDR3 DNA sequence: TGTGCCAGCAGTGATGGGGTAGCGGGGGTTCAAGAGACCCAGTACTTC. Its translation is CASSDGVAGVQETQYF.

This clone was seen only once. The chain has TRBV7-9 and TRBJ1-4; 8 bases map to TRBD1. J lost 3 bases, V lost 1 base, and 4 bases had no gene match. The CDR3 covers 16 residues. Germline CDR1 SEHNR, CDR2 FQNEAQ (reference sequence). CDR3 amino acids: CASSLGRGPSNEKLFF. In DNA, the CDR3 is TGTGCCAGCAGCTTAGGCAGGGGGCCCTCTAATGAAAAACTGTTTTTT.

V and J are TRBV11-3 and TRBJ2-5; 8 bases fit TRBD2. The V and J ends lost 5 bases and 3 bases, in that order; junction bases with no gene match: 2. Germline-derived CDR1 and CDR2 are SGHNT and YENEEA. The CDR3 covers 13 residues. For the CDR3, the DNA is TGTGCCAGCAGCCGGGGGGGGGAAGAGACCCAGTACTTC. It codes for CASSRGGEETQYF.

The V gene is TRBV6-5, the J gene TRBJ2-3; tentative D call: TRBD1 (6 bases). CDR1 is MNHEY, CDR2 SVGAGI, per germline. The V gene lost 4 bases and the J gene lost 2 bases, with 13 bases spanning the gap. The CDR3 has 15 amino acids. The CDR3 DNA is TGTGCCAGCAGTTCCCAGGGGTCGAACACAGATACGCAGTATTTT. It specifies CASSSQGSNTDTQYF.

V usage is TRBV29-1 and J usage is TRBJ1-4, with D perhaps matching TRBD1 (6 bases). Germline CDR1 and CDR2: SQVTM and ANQGSEA. Between the trimmed V and J ends, which lost 5 bases and 0 bases, there was a span of 13 bases. The CDR3 is 15 amino acids. CDR3 sequence: CSVYADRTTNEKLFF. CDR3 nucleotide sequence: TGCAGCGTTTATGCAGACAGGACAACTAATGAAAAACTGTTTTTT.

In this sample, this clone turned up a few times. CDR3 sequence reads: CAWSVRGSEQYF. The CDR3 coding sequence is TGTGCCTGGAGTGTACGGGGGTCCGAGCAGTACTTC. The J gene is TRBJ2-7, the V gene TRBV30; a possible D gene is TRBD2 (6 bases). Germline V gene data show CDR1 as GTSNPN and CDR2 as SVGIG (reference sequence). CDR3 length: 12 residues. V was cut by 0 bases and J by 6 bases, with 9 bases left in between.

This clone was seen repeatedly, ten times or more. This chain links TRBV4-3 with TRBJ2-2; tentative D call: TRBD2 (5 bases). Germline V gene lookup returns CDR1 LGHNA and CDR2 YSLEER. The CDR3 totals 16 residues. V lost 0 bases, J lost 7 bases, and 15 bases lay in between. CDR3 sequence reads: CASSQEGGFGFGELFF. For the CDR3, the DNA is TGCGCCAGCAGCCAAGAAGGAGGCTTCGGTTTCGGGGAGCTGTTTTTT.

The chain uses TRBV6-6 and TRBJ2-1; 13 bases align to TRBD2. Germline trimming cut 6 bases from V and 6 bases from J; bases unmatched to any gene: 5. This CDR3 has 15 residues. Germline V gene sequence: CDR1 MNHNY, CDR2 SVGAGI (reference sequence). CDR3 DNA: TGTGCCAGCAGACCTACTAGCGGGGGGGCCAATGAGCAGTTCTTC. Residues: CASRPTSGGANEQFF.

The V call is TRBV11-2, the J call TRBJ2-6; possible D gene TRBD1, 6 bases. Per the germline V gene, CDR1 is SGHAT and CDR2 is FQNNGV. Trimming took 5 bases from V and 0 from J, leaving 14 bases between them. The CDR3 length is 17 residues. CDR3 protein: CASSRQVLSSGANVLTF. The DNA for the CDR3 is TGTGCCAGCAGCAGACAGGTTCTAAGCTCTGGGGCCAACGTCCTGACTTTC.

This chain uses TRBV4-1 with TRBJ2-1; 9 bases are a match to TRBD1. The CDR3 loop spans 16 amino acids. V dropped 5 bases and J dropped 8; count of bases not matched to a gene: 13. CDR1 MGHRA and CDR2 YSYEKL come from the germline V gene. The CDR3 coding sequence is TGCGCCAGCAGCAGGCCCGGGACAGGGAGGGTCGATGAGCAGTTCTTC. Protein product: CASSRPGTGRVDEQFF.

This clone has more than one count but fewer than ten. The chain is built from TRBV9 and TRBJ1-2; D unresolved. CDR3 size: 16 residues. Trimming took 0 bases from V and 2 from J, leaving 14 bases between them. Germline V gene lookup returns CDR1 SGDLS and CDR2 YYNGEE. The CDR3 DNA follows: TGTGCCAGCAGCGTAGATCTGGTGGCGGAAAACTATGGCTACACCTTC. Its protein is CASSVDLVAENYGYTF.

The chain combines TRBV7-8 with TRBJ2-5; D ambiguous. The CDR3 is 15 amino acids. Germline CDR1 SGHVS, CDR2 FQNEAQ. V was cut by 1 base and J by 0 bases, with 9 bases left in between. The CDR3 sequence is CASSLVSVYQETQYF. The CDR3 nucleotides are TGTGCCAGCAGCTTAGTTTCGGTTTACCAAGAGACCCAGTACTTC.

This clone was observed a handful of times. V is TRBV28 and J is TRBJ2-7; the D gene is possibly TRBD1 (6 bases). V gave up 6 bases and J gave up 4 bases, with 19 bases separating them. In germline, CDR1 is MDHEN, CDR2 SYDVKM. The CDR3 is 15 residues long. The CDR3 region has the DNA TGTGCCAGCAGCCCCACCTGGACAGAAGTATACGAGCAGTACTTC. Translation gives CASSPTWTEVYEQYF. Drawing the rest from reference TRBV28 and TRBJ2-7, the complete variable domain is DVKVTQSSRYLVKRTGEKVFLECVQDMDHENMFWYRQDPGLGLRLIYFSYDVKMKEKGDIPEGYSVSREKKERFSLILESASTNQTSMYLCASSPTWTEVYEQYFGPGTRLTVT.

The chain couples TRBV27 to TRBJ1-2; no clear D gene. Germline assignment: CDR1 MNHEY and CDR2 SMNVEV (reference sequence). Trimming shortened V by 5 bases and J by 3 bases, and 4 bases separated the two germline ends. The CDR3 has 11 residues. The CDR3 nucleotides are TGTGCCAGCAGTGACTACTATGGCTACACCTTC. Translating it yields CASSDYYGYTF.

This chain connects TRBV7-9 to TRBJ1-2; tentatively, D is TRBD1 (6 bases). V lost 2 bases, J lost 3 bases, and 13 bases lay in between. The germline gives CDR1 SEHNR, CDR2 FQNEAQ (reference sequence). CDR3 size: 15 residues. The CDR3 region is CASSLSQGPDYGYTF. CDR3 nucleotide sequence: TGTGCCAGCAGCTTAAGTCAGGGGCCCGACTATGGCTACACCTTC.

The chain employs TRBV28 and TRBJ1-1; 9 bases match TRBD1. Germline V gene data show CDR1 as MDHEN and CDR2 as SYDVKM. This CDR3 has 15 residues. Germline trimming cut 6 bases from V and 4 bases from J; bases unmatched to any gene: 9. CDR3 protein: CASRGTGQGITEAFF. CDR3 DNA: TGTGCCAGCAGGGGGACAGGGCAGGGTATCACTGAAGCTTTCTTT. The full variable domain, completed using reference TRBV28 and TRBJ1-1, is DVKVTQSSRYLVKRTGEKVFLECVQDMDHENMFWYRQDPGLGLRLIYFSYDVKMKEKGDIPEGYSVSREKKERFSLILESASTNQTSMYLCASRGTGQGITEAFFGQGTRLTVV.

There are a few counts of this clone. The rearrangement joins TRBV4-3 to TRBJ1-1, with TRBD1 as a possible D gene (5 bases). The CDR3 loop spans 17 amino acids. Germline V gives CDR1 LGHNA, CDR2 YSLEER. Trimming took off 1 base at V and 4 bases at J, with 19 bases between the two ends. DNA for the CDR3: TGCGCCAGCAGCCAAGGTAGTCTAGGGGATGGTGGCACTGAAGCTTTCTTT. Its protein is CASSQGSLGDGGTEAFF.

This clone was recorded once. V gene TRBV6-5 combines with J gene TRBJ2-7; D gene ambiguous. The germline V and J ends were trimmed by 0 bases and 4 bases, with 7 bases remaining between them. The CDR3 has 13 amino acids. Germline CDR1 reads MNHEY; CDR2 reads SVGAGI. CDR3 region: CASSYSQTYEQYF. In DNA form, the CDR3 reads TGTGCCAGCAGTTACTCGCAAACTTACGAGCAGTACTTC.

The J gene is TRBJ1-5, the V gene TRBV5-5, with 9 bases aligning to TRBD1. J lost 7 bases, V lost 4 bases, and 9 bases had no gene match. CDR3 size: 15 residues. In germline, CDR1 is SGHKS, CDR2 YYEKEE (reference sequence). CDR3 in DNA: TGTGCCAGCAGCGAACGGACAGGGGAGGGACAGCCCCAGCATTTT. It encodes CASSERTGEGQPQHF.

The gene calls are TRBV7-8 and TRBJ2-7, with 8 positions matching TRBD1. The germline CDR1 and CDR2 sequences are SGHVS and FQNEAQ. CDR3 length equals 16 residues. The V gene end was trimmed by 5 bases and the J gene end by 3 bases; junction bases not matched to a gene: 12. The CDR3 DNA is TGTGCCAGCAGCCCCCAGGCCGGGACAGGTGGCTACGAGCAGTACTTC. It codes for CASSPQAGTGGYEQYF.

The chain combines TRBV18 with TRBJ2-5; 7 bases agree with TRBD1. J gave up 5 bases and V 0 bases, and 6 bases lay outside the gene matches. This CDR3 spans 15 amino acids. Germline V gene sequence: CDR1 KGHSH, CDR2 LQKENI. This CDR3 is CASSPPNRGEETQYF. CDR3 coding DNA: TGTGCCAGCTCACCACCCAACAGGGGTGAGGAGACCCAGTACTTC.